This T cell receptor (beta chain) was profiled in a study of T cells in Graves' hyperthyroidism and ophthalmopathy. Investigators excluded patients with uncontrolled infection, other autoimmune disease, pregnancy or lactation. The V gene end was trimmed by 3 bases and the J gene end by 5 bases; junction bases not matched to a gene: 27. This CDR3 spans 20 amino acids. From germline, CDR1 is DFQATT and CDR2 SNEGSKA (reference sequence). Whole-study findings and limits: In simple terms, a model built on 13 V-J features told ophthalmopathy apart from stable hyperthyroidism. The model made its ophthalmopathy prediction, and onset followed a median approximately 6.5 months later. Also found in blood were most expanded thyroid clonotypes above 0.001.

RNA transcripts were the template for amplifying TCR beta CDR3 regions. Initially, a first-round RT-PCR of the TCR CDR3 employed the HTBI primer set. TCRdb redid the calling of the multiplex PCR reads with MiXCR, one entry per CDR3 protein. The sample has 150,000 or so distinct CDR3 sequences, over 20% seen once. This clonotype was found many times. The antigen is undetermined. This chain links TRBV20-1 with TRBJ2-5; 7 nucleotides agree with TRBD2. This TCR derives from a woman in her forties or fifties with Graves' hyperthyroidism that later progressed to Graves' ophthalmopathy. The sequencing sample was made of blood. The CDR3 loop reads CSASGLGLSGTRSAVETQYF. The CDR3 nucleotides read TGCAGTGCTAGTGGGCTGGGACTATCGGGGACTCGGTCGGCCGTGGAGACCCAGTACTTC.